This T cell receptor beta chain emerged from a study of blood T cell repertoires in COVID-19. Assay: immunoSEQ multiplex PCR; the TCRdb copy retains only in-frame clones and omits some. The top ten hold 1.2% of the sample, which has approximately 270,000 clones, roughly nine tenths seen once. This clonotype was obtained from a human donor in a cohort exposed to, infected with or recovered from COVID-19 (not recorded which). The donor label of this sample is uncertain. Source material: PBMCs or T cells enriched from blood (not recorded which).

CDR3 loop: CASSQLTGAEAFF. In DNA, the CDR3 is TGCGCCAGCAGCCAGTTAACAGGGGCTGAAGCTTTCTTT. The J gene is TRBJ1-1, the V gene TRBV4-3; TRBD1 agrees at 7 bases. This CDR3 is built from 13 residues. Per germline, CDR1 LGHNA and CDR2 YSLEER. V shed 3 bases, J shed 6 bases, and the junction held 4 bases outside the gene matches.